This T cell receptor (beta chain) emerged from a study of OX40 agonist ivuxolimab in advanced cancers. Whole-study context: Partial responses were achieved by three patients: one hepatocellular carcinoma, two cutaneous melanoma. Study conclusions and caveats: No antigen was identified for the clonally expanded peripheral T cells. CD8+ T cells averaged more expanded clones than CD4+.

The V and J ends lost 3 bases and 5 bases, in that order; junction bases with no gene match: 8. The germline gives CDR1 MGHDK, CDR2 SYGVNS. This CDR3 comprises 16 residues. TCRdb's copy holds only in-frame clones and misses some; the assay was immunoSEQ multiplex PCR. Among 52,000 or so clones listed, approximately 84% were seen once. As regards this clone: Its antigen is unknown.

The starting material was CD4+ or CD8+ T cells sorted from blood, obtained in a trial of the OX40 agonist ivuxolimab. The rearrangement links TRBV25-1 to TRBJ2-2, with 8 bases aligning to TRBD1. This sequence was found in an adult with an advanced solid tumor such as melanoma, head and neck, liver or kidney cancer. CDR3 coding DNA: TGTGCCAGCAGTGATTGGACAGGGCTGGTAACCGGGGAGCTGTTTTTT. This translates into CASSDWTGLVTGELFF. The full variable domain, its missing parts supplied by reference TRBV25-1 and TRBJ2-2, is EADIYQTPRYLVIGTGKKITLECSQTMGHDKMYWYQQDPGMELHLIHYSYGVNSTEKGDLSSESTVSRIRTEHFPLTLESARPSHTSQYLCASSDWTGLVTGELFFGEGSRLTVL.